This T cell receptor beta chain was captured in a study of long-term antiretroviral therapy in people with HIV. The study, taken as a whole, reports: Pre-ART clonal expansions dominated every time point's repertoire.

The assay, immunoSEQ v3.0, was run at survey level. Clones were sequenced by immunoSEQ multiplex PCR, and TCRdb holds only the in-frame ones, with some missing. Of approximately 29,000 clones in the sample, 84% were seen once. Details on this clone: What it binds is unknown.

CDR1 and CDR2 (germline): SGHVS, FQNEAQ. With 4 bases removed from V and 0 bases from J, the gap between germline ends came to 7 bases. The CDR3 is 13 residues long. This chain joins TRBV7-8 and TRBJ2-7; either TRBD1 or TRBD2 may fit D (5 bases each). This clonotype was sampled from a man between 18 and 35 years old with HIV. The starting material was unsorted PBMCs, obtained 0.4 years after starting antiretroviral therapy. The CDR3 loop is CASSWDGSYEQYF. The CDR3, as DNA: TGTGCCAGCAGCTGGGACGGCTCCTACGAGCAGTACTTC.